A single sample is the source of the 25 T cell receptor beta chains below, sequenced in a study of cytotoxic CD8 clonotypes in ibrutinib-treated CLL. The table came from immunoSEQ multiplex PCR; TCRdb's copy has only in-frame clones and leaves some out. Among 150,000 to 200,000 clones listed, about 80% were seen once. Here the sequenced sample was PBMCs, taken after 12 months of ibrutinib treatment. The receptor source for this set is a human donor with chronic lymphocytic leukemia.

This rearrangement joins TRBV4-3 to TRBJ1-2, with D hard to call. V lost 0 bases and J 7 bases, leaving 15 bases between the germline ends. This CDR3 comprises 15 residues. Per germline, CDR1 LGHNA and CDR2 YSLEER. The CDR3 spells CASSQDQLPNAGYTF. CDR3 in DNA: TGCGCCAGCAGCCAAGATCAACTGCCGAACGCTGGCTACACCTTC.

V is TRBV6-6 and J is TRBJ1-6; no reliable D call. V dropped 6 bases and J dropped 4 bases, with 7 bases sitting between them. From germline, CDR1 is MNHNY and CDR2 SVGAGI (reference sequence). This CDR3 has 13 amino acids. The CDR3: CASRSSYNSPLHF. The CDR3 DNA sequence: TGTGCCAGCAGATCCAGTTATAATTCACCCCTCCACTTT.

This rearrangement joins TRBV2 to TRBJ2-6, with D unresolved. The CDR3 spans 14 residues. The germline V gene encodes CDR1 SNHLY and CDR2 FYNNEI. V was cut by 7 bases and J by 2 bases, with 9 bases left in between. CDR3 sequence reads: CASNPRAGANVLTF. DNA for the CDR3: TGTGCCAGCAACCCCCGGGCTGGGGCCAACGTCCTGACTTTC.

This clone turned up a few times. The rearrangement links TRBV10-3 to TRBJ1-3; the D is unclear. The V gene lost 2 bases and the J gene lost 4 bases, with 3 bases spanning the gap. The CDR3 has 12 residues. The germline CDR1 and CDR2 sequences are ENHRY and SYGVKD. CDR3: CAISEPGNTIYF. CDR3 sequence (DNA): TGTGCCATCAGTGAGCCCGGAAACACCATATATTTT.

The chain uses TRBV5-1 and TRBJ2-2; no firm D call. The CDR3 runs to 14 residues. Germline V gives CDR1 SGHRS, CDR2 YFSETQ. The V gene lost 5 bases and the J gene lost 8 bases, with 16 bases spanning the gap. CDR3 DNA: TGCGCCAGCAGAATCGAGACCCCCGGGGGGGAGCTGTTTTTT. It translates to CASRIETPGGELFF.

The chain combines TRBV4-2 with TRBJ2-7, with D maybe TRBD2 (5 bases). V dropped 4 bases and J dropped 6 bases, with 16 bases sitting between them. This CDR3 region has 14 residues. The germline V gene has CDR1 LGHNA and CDR2 YNFKEQ. In DNA, the CDR3 is TGTGCCAGCAGCCCACGTGACTATGTAACCGAGCAGTACTTC. Its translation: CASSPRDYVTEQYF.

V gene TRBV6-5 combines with J gene TRBJ1-1, with 7 bases fitting TRBD1. The CDR3 totals 14 residues. The germline CDR1 and CDR2 sequences are MNHEY and SVGAGI. With V trimmed by 6 bases and J by 3 bases, 7 bases remained unmatched. The CDR3 coding sequence is TGTGCCAGCAGGGACCGGGACAGCGACACTGAAGCTTTCTTT. Its protein product is CASRDRDSDTEAFF.

The chain employs TRBV6-5 and TRBJ2-2; 7 bases are a match to TRBD1. Germline V gene data show CDR1 as MNHEY and CDR2 as SVGAGI. This CDR3 has 15 amino acids. Trimming took 4 bases from V and 7 from J; bases not matched to a gene: 9. CDR3 region: CASSWSPGGDGELFF. The DNA of the CDR3 is TGTGCCAGCAGTTGGTCACCAGGGGGAGACGGGGAGCTGTTTTTT.

The chain employs TRBV6-1 and TRBJ1-2; 9 bases map to TRBD1. V shed 6 bases, J shed 4 bases, and the junction held 6 bases outside the gene matches. The CDR3 is made up of 14 amino acids. The germline gives CDR1 MNHNS, CDR2 SASEGT. CDR3: CASRTGDRVYGYTF. The CDR3 DNA reads as TGTGCCAGCAGGACGGGGGACAGGGTCTATGGCTACACCTTC.

V and J are TRBV2 and TRBJ1-5, with a tentative D call TRBD1 (5 bases). V lost 4 bases and J lost 0, with 7 bases in between. Germline assignment: CDR1 SNHLY and CDR2 FYNNEI. The CDR3 is made up of 14 amino acids. The CDR3 is CASSGQYSNQPQHF. The CDR3 DNA sequence: TGTGCCAGCAGTGGACAGTATAGCAATCAGCCCCAGCATTTT. Combining the CDR3 with reference TRBV2 and TRBJ1-5 gives the whole variable domain EPEVTQTPSHQVTQMGQEVILRCVPISNHLYFYWYRQILGQKVEFLVSFYNNEISEKSEIFDDQFSVERPDGSNFTLKIRSTKLEDSAMYFCASSGQYSNQPQHFGDGTRLSIL.

This chain uses TRBV2 with TRBJ2-7; D ambiguous. V was cut by 7 bases and J by 4 bases, with 17 bases left in between. The V gene's germline CDR1 is SNHLY and CDR2 FYNNEI. This CDR3 region has 14 residues. CDR3 region: CASIDDRQTYEQYF. The CDR3 DNA reads as TGTGCCAGCATTGACGACCGCCAGACTTACGAGCAGTACTTC.

This sequence joins TRBV5-4 and TRBJ2-7; 8 bases fit TRBD1. The CDR3 is 13 amino acids. CDR1 is SGHNT and CDR2 is YYREEE in the germline V gene (reference sequence). The J segment lost 9 bases and the V segment lost 4 bases, leaving 9 bases of the junction unmatched. The DNA of the CDR3 is TGTGCCAGCAGCCAGGACAGGGAGAGGGCGCAGTACTTC. Encoded protein: CASSQDRERAQYF.

The V and J genes are TRBV7-9 and TRBJ1-1, with no clear D. V lost 1 base, J lost 7 bases, and 10 bases lay in between. The CDR3 has 13 amino acids. CDR1 and CDR2 (germline): SEHNR, FQNEAQ (reference sequence). The CDR3 spells CASSLVGDYEAFF. CDR3 nucleotide sequence: TGTGCCAGCAGCTTAGTCGGCGATTATGAAGCTTTCTTT.

The CDR3 DNA follows: TGTGCCAGCAGTCGGGACGGCCCCTGGGAGCTGTTTTTT. It yields the protein CASSRDGPWELFF. The rearrangement uses TRBV27 and TRBJ2-2; D possibly uses TRBD1 or TRBD2 (5 bases each). The V end lost 5 bases, the J end lost 9 bases, and 13 bases lay between the germline ends. The CDR3 is 13 amino acids. Germline V lookup: CDR1 MNHEY, CDR2 SMNVEV (reference sequence).

The V gene is TRBV30, the J gene TRBJ2-7; no reliable D call. The CDR3 totals 13 residues. Between the trimmed V and J ends, which lost 5 bases and 2 bases, there was a span of 13 bases. Germline V gene lookup returns CDR1 GTSNPN and CDR2 SVGIG (reference sequence). CDR3 in amino acids: CAWGKTATYEQYF. CDR3 DNA sequence: TGTGCCTGGGGGAAGACGGCCACCTACGAGCAGTACTTC.

This clone was counted only a few times. This chain uses TRBV6-4 with TRBJ2-2, with D perhaps matching TRBD1 (5 bases). CDR3 length: 12 amino acids. CDR1 is MRHNA and CDR2 is SNTAGT in the germline V gene. Trimming stripped 6 bases from V and 7 bases from J, with 9 bases between. Written as DNA, the CDR3 is TGTGCCAGCAGACAGGCGGACGGGGAGCTGTTTTTT. Translated, it gives CASRQADGELFF.

The CDR3 sequence is CASRTGTSGGAVGETQYF. In DNA form, the CDR3 reads TGTGCCAGCAGAACCGGGACTAGCGGGGGGGCCGTAGGAGAGACCCAGTACTTC. V is TRBV5-4 and J is TRBJ2-5, with 16 bases fitting TRBD2. J gave up 4 bases and V 5 bases, and 11 bases lay outside the gene matches. This CDR3 region has 18 residues. Germline CDR1 SGHNT, CDR2 YYREEE (reference sequence). Complete variable domain (other parts from reference TRBV5-4 and TRBJ2-5): ETGVTQSPTHLIKTRGQQVTLRCSSQSGHNTVSWYQQALGQGPQFIFQYYREEENGRGNFPPRFSGLQFPNYSSELNVNALELDDSALYLCASRTGTSGGAVGETQYFGPGTRLLVL.

In its sample, this clone was seen once. The chain joins TRBV9 to TRBJ2-1; 9 bases map to TRBD1. The V and J ends lost 3 bases and 9 bases, in that order; junction bases with no gene match: 4. The CDR3 loop spans 13 amino acids. Germline values: CDR1 SGDLS, CDR2 YYNGEE. CDR3 in DNA: TGTGCCAGCAGCGAGGGACAGGGCACTGAGCAGTTCTTC. Protein product: CASSEGQGTEQFF. The whole variable domain, remainder taken from reference TRBV9 and TRBJ2-1, is DSGVTQTPKHLITATGQRVTLRCSPRSGDLSVYWYQQSLDQGLQFLIQYYNGEERAKGNILERFSAQQFPDLHSELNLSSLELGDSALYFCASSEGQGTEQFFGPGTRLTVL.

The chain recombines TRBV28 with TRBJ2-7; D call uncertain. Germline V gene data show CDR1 as MDHEN and CDR2 as SYDVKM. This CDR3 contains 13 residues. Trimming shortened V by 5 bases and J by 2 bases, and 10 bases separated the two germline ends. The CDR3 reads CASSPLGPYEQYF. CDR3 coding DNA: TGTGCCAGCAGTCCACTCGGCCCCTACGAGCAGTACTTC.

The V and J genes are TRBV5-1 and TRBJ1-2; D is unresolved. The CDR3 is 14 residues long. Germline values: CDR1 SGHRS, CDR2 YFSETQ. The germline V and J ends were trimmed by 0 bases and 1 base, with 7 bases remaining between them. The CDR3 protein is CASSLASDNYGYTF. Written as DNA, the CDR3 is TGCGCCAGCAGCTTGGCCTCAGATAACTATGGCTACACCTTC.

The chain uses TRBV6-6 and TRBJ1-3; D gene unclear. Trimming took 5 bases from V and 2 from J, leaving 7 bases between them. The CDR3 extends over 13 amino acids. Germline V CDR1 and CDR2: MNHNY, SVGAGI (reference sequence). CDR3: CASSTTAGNTIYF. The CDR3 DNA reads TGTGCCAGCAGTACGACGGCTGGAAACACCATATATTTT.

This rearrangement joins TRBV6-5 to TRBJ1-2; the D is unclear. Germline assignment: CDR1 MNHEY and CDR2 SVGAGI. V dropped 6 bases and J dropped 4 bases, with 15 bases sitting between them. The CDR3 has 14 amino acids. CDR3 residues: CASSRASRTYGYTF. CDR3 in DNA: TGTGCCAGCAGCCGGGCCAGTAGGACCTATGGCTACACCTTC.

This rearrangement joins TRBV7-2 to TRBJ2-1, with a possible D match to TRBD2 (5 bases). V was cut by 3 bases and J by 10 bases, with 19 bases left in between. CDR1 is SGHTA, CDR2 FQGNSA, per germline. The CDR3 runs to 15 residues. The CDR3 sequence is CASSFARGSAAEQFF. As DNA, the CDR3 is TGTGCCAGCAGCTTCGCCCGGGGATCGGCGGCCGAGCAGTTCTTC.

This chain links TRBV14 with TRBJ1-2; D uncertain. The CDR3 length is 13 residues. Trimming pared 0 bases from V and 2 bases from J, leaving 4 bases between. Germline-derived CDR1 and CDR2 are SGHDN and FVKESK. Here the CDR3 reads CASSQELNYGYTF. CDR3 nucleotide sequence: TGTGCCAGCAGCCAAGAGCTAAACTATGGCTACACCTTC.

This chain links TRBV7-8 with TRBJ2-1; D call uncertain. Germline V gene lookup returns CDR1 SGHVS and CDR2 FQNEAQ. The CDR3 has 11 amino acids. Trimming took 7 bases from V and 8 from J, leaving 9 bases between them. In nucleotides, the CDR3 is TGTGCCAGCACTGATTGGGATGAGCAGTTCTTC. Translating it yields CASTDWDEQFF.